Shown below are 22 T cell receptor beta chains from a single sample sequenced in a study of cytomegalovirus exposure and HLA in healthy donors. The PCR made use of 60 Vbeta and 13 Jbeta primers. TCRdb's table, derived via immunoSEQ multiplex PCR, lists solely in-frame clones and lacks some. The table lists 180,000 or so clones, about 80% of them singletons. Sequencing was performed on PBMCs. The receptors shown here come from a woman aged 60-75 years in good health and CMV-seropositive.

There are many counts of this clone. The chain combines TRBV11-2 with TRBJ2-7, with 11 bases that match TRBD1. The CDR3 is 14 amino acids. The trim removed 5 bases at V and 5 bases at J, leaving 5 bases unmatched. Germline values: CDR1 SGHAT, CDR2 FQNNGV. The CDR3 region has the DNA TGTGCCAGCAGCCGGGACAGGGGGTCGCACGAGCAGTACTTC. It codes for CASSRDRGSHEQYF.

This clone was detected only once. The V and J genes are TRBV5-1 and TRBJ2-7; D is unresolved. CDR1 is SGHRS, CDR2 YFSETQ, per germline. V lost 0 bases and J 2 bases, leaving 6 bases between the germline ends. The CDR3 totals 13 residues. The CDR3 DNA reads TGCGCCAGCAGCTTGGCCGGTCCCTACGAGCAGTACTTC. This sequence encodes CASSLAGPYEQYF.

The chain joins TRBV7-2 to TRBJ2-7; D is ambiguous. The CDR3 has 13 amino acids. Trimming cost V 2 bases and J 1 base, with 6 bases left between them. The germline V gene has CDR1 SGHTA and CDR2 FQGNSA. The CDR3 coding sequence is TGTGCCAGCAGCTTATTCGGGTCCTACGAGCAGTACTTC. Protein: CASSLFGSYEQYF.

The chain uses TRBV18 and TRBJ1-5, with 8 bases matching TRBD1. The trim removed 3 bases at V and 7 bases at J, leaving 14 bases unmatched. Germline V CDR1 and CDR2: KGHSH, LQKENI. This CDR3 has 17 residues. The CDR3 bases are TGTGCCAGCTCACCCCTTCAAGGACAGGGACGCGGCCAGCCCCAGCATTTT. Its translation is CASSPLQGQGRGQPQHF.

The chain couples TRBV11-2 to TRBJ2-1; weak D call: TRBD2 (6 bases). CDR1 SGHAT and CDR2 FQNNGV come from the germline V gene. The CDR3 extends over 15 amino acids. V was shortened by 2 bases and J by 0 bases, with 8 bases between the two germline ends. CDR3 in DNA: TGTGCCAGCAGCTTATTGGGGGGCTCCTACAATGAGCAGTTCTTC. As protein: CASSLLGGSYNEQFF.

The rearrangement joins TRBV6-6 to TRBJ2-2, with TRBD2 identical over 8 bases. Germline V gene data show CDR1 as MNHNY and CDR2 as SVGAGI (reference sequence). This CDR3 is 16 amino acids long. Trimming at V came to 9 bases and at J to 0 bases, leaving 9 bases not matched to a gene. The CDR3 DNA follows: TGTGCCAGTGGGGTAGAGCGGGGGTCGAACACCGGGGAGCTGTTTTTT. The encoded protein is CASGVERGSNTGELFF.

This clone was seen a few times. This chain connects TRBV11-3 to TRBJ1-1, with D possibly being TRBD1 (5 bases). Germline V gene data show CDR1 as SGHNT and CDR2 as YENEEA. The CDR3 loop spans 19 amino acids. Deletions cut 5 bases from V and 0 bases from J, with 25 bases between. CDR3 DNA sequence: TGTGCCAGCAGCCCAGTTCACCCAGCAGGGCCCGTCATGAACACTGAAGCTTTCTTT. Translated, it gives CASSPVHPAGPVMNTEAFF. Full variable domain (outside the CDR3, taken from reference TRBV11-3 and TRBJ1-1): EAGVVQSPRYKIIEKKQPVAFWCNPISGHNTLYWYLQNLGQGPELLIRYENEEAVDDSQLPKDRFSAERLKGVDSTLKIQPAELGDSAVYLCASSPVHPAGPVMNTEAFFGQGTRLTVV.

This clone appeared a single time. This chain links TRBV7-2 with TRBJ1-2; D is possibly TRBD1 (5 bases). The CDR3 contains 17 residues. V was clipped by 5 bases and J by 4 bases, with 23 bases between them. CDR1 and CDR2 from the germline V gene are SGHTA and FQGNSA. The DNA for the CDR3 is TGTGCCAGCAGCCCTACTGGAGGGGTGGGGGGGGGCTATGGCTACACCTTC. As protein: CASSPTGGVGGGYGYTF. Combining the CDR3 with reference TRBV7-2 and TRBJ1-2 gives the whole variable domain GAGVSQSPSNKVTEKGKDVELRCDPISGHTALYWYRQSLGQGLEFLIYFQGNSAPDKSGLPSDRFSAERTGGSVSTLTIQRTQQEDSAVYLCASSPTGGVGGGYGYTFGSGTRLTVV.

This clone was counted a few times. The genes are TRBV6-1 and TRBJ1-2, with D possibly being TRBD1 (5 bases). The CDR3 runs 15 residues. Per the germline V gene, CDR1 is MNHNS and CDR2 is SASEGT. Trimming pared 2 bases from V and 4 bases from J, leaving 14 bases between. The CDR3 is CASSENRGTVYGYTF. CDR3 coding DNA: TGTGCCAGCAGTGAAAACCGGGGGACCGTCTATGGCTACACCTTC.

The chain joins TRBV5-1 to TRBJ2-7; 7 positions agree with TRBD1. V was pared by 4 bases and J by 8 bases, with 6 bases of the junction left unmatched. The CDR3 consists of 12 residues. Germline CDR1 reads SGHRS; CDR2 reads YFSETQ. CDR3 sequence (DNA): TGCGCCAGCAGCGTGATACAGGGGAAGCAGTACTTC. Encoded protein: CASSVIQGKQYF.

The chain employs TRBV13 and TRBJ2-3; 9 positions agree with TRBD2. J was trimmed by 3 bases and V by 5 bases; bases with no gene match: 6. Germline-derived CDR1 and CDR2 are PRHDT and FYEKMQ (reference sequence). The CDR3 is 15 amino acids. DNA for the CDR3: TGTGCCAGCAGCCCGAGCGGGAGGAGGACAGATACGCAGTATTTT. It codes for CASSPSGRRTDTQYF.

The J gene is TRBJ2-7, the V gene TRBV7-2; D is unclear. Germline loops: CDR1 SGHTA, CDR2 FQGNSA. The CDR3 has 12 residues. Trimming removed 5 bases from V and 0 bases from J, with 5 bases in between. The DNA of the CDR3 is TGTGCCAGCAGCCTTATCTCCTACGAGCAGTACTTC. Translation gives CASSLISYEQYF.

The rearrangement links TRBV5-1 to TRBJ2-2; tentative D call: TRBD2 (6 bases). Trimming took off 0 bases at V and 6 bases at J, with 12 bases between the two ends. From germline, CDR1 is SGHRS and CDR2 YFSETQ. The CDR3 is made up of 15 amino acids. The CDR3 spells CASSLDVRGAGELFF. DNA for the CDR3: TGCGCCAGCAGCTTGGATGTGCGCGGGGCCGGGGAGCTGTTTTTT.

The chain has TRBV9 and TRBJ1-1, with 8 bases that match TRBD1. The CDR3 spans 15 residues. Germline V lookup: CDR1 SGDLS, CDR2 YYNGEE. V shed 3 bases and J 5 bases; nucleotides not matched to a gene: 9. The CDR3 DNA follows: TGTGCCAGCAGCGGGCTCGGACAGGGTGGGACTGAAGCTTTCTTT. It encodes CASSGLGQGGTEAFF. Combining the CDR3 with reference TRBV9 and TRBJ1-1 gives the whole variable domain DSGVTQTPKHLITATGQRVTLRCSPRSGDLSVYWYQQSLDQGLQFLIQYYNGEERAKGNILERFSAQQFPDLHSELNLSSLELGDSALYFCASSGLGQGGTEAFFGQGTRLTVV.

Concerning this clone itself: At one end, the junction sequence differs from germline, possibly due to a read error. The rearrangement joins TRBV29-1 to TRBJ2-6; maybe TRBD1 (6 bases). The CDR3 has 15 residues. Looked up from germline, CDR1 is SQVTM and CDR2 is ANQGSEA. DNA of the CDR3: TGCAGCGTAGGGGGAACAAGCTCTGGGGCCAACGGCCTGACTTTC. Encoded protein: CSVGGTSSGANGLTF.

The J gene is TRBJ2-5, the V gene TRBV5-1; 15 bases agree with TRBD2. With V trimmed by 0 bases and J by 2 bases, 11 bases remained unmatched. Looked up from germline, CDR1 is SGHRS and CDR2 is YFSETQ. The CDR3 is made up of 20 amino acids. CDR3 in amino acids: CASSLVPGLAGGGGQETQYF. The CDR3 region has the DNA TGCGCCAGCAGCTTGGTTCCGGGACTAGCGGGGGGAGGCGGGCAAGAGACCCAGTACTTC.

This clone appeared once. The chain combines TRBV7-2 with TRBJ2-7, with 13 bases identical to TRBD2. V trimming: 5 bases; J trimming: 7 bases; junction bases outside the gene matches: 11. Germline lookup yields CDR1 SGHTA and CDR2 FQGNSA. This CDR3 spans 16 amino acids. The CDR3 DNA reads as TGTGCCAGCAGCCCCAGAACTAGCGGGGGGGCGGTAGAGCAGTACTTC. Amino acid sequence: CASSPRTSGGAVEQYF.

The genes are TRBV5-1 and TRBJ1-4; no firm D call. V dropped 0 bases and J dropped 0 bases, with 9 bases sitting between them. CDR1 and CDR2 (germline): SGHRS, YFSETQ. The CDR3 has 16 residues. The DNA for the CDR3 is TGCGCCAGCAGCTTGGCCCTGAGTGCAACTAATGAAAAACTGTTTTTT. Translating gives CASSLALSATNEKLFF.

The gene calls are TRBV9 and TRBJ1-3; D not resolved. Per the germline V gene, CDR1 is SGDLS and CDR2 is YYNGEE. Trimming cost V 0 bases and J 4 bases, with 5 bases left between them. There are 13 residues in the CDR3. CDR3 nucleotide sequence: TGTGCCAGCAGCGTAGGGCGGGGAAACACCATATATTTT. Protein sequence: CASSVGRGNTIYF. Full variable domain (outside the CDR3, taken from reference TRBV9 and TRBJ1-3): DSGVTQTPKHLITATGQRVTLRCSPRSGDLSVYWYQQSLDQGLQFLIQYYNGEERAKGNILERFSAQQFPDLHSELNLSSLELGDSALYFCASSVGRGNTIYFGEGSWLTVV.

The CDR3 bases are TGTGCCAGCAGCGTAGCCCCCGGGGATAGAAACACCATATATTTT. Translating it yields CASSVAPGDRNTIYF. The J gene is TRBJ1-3, the V gene TRBV9, with no clear D. The CDR3 has 15 residues. V gave up 0 bases and J gave up 5 bases, with 12 bases separating them. Germline V CDR1 and CDR2: SGDLS, YYNGEE.

This clone came up once. The chain carries TRBV19 and TRBJ2-3; 8 nucleotides align to TRBD1. V was clipped by 5 bases and J by 9 bases; unmatched bases: 7. The CDR3 runs 13 residues. Germline V gives CDR1 LNHDA, CDR2 SQIVND (reference sequence). This CDR3 reads CASSDGQGGTQYF. CDR3 coding DNA: TGTGCCAGTAGTGATGGACAGGGCGGGACGCAGTATTTT.

CDR3 bases: TGTGCCAGCAGCTTGGGGTTGACCGGGACTGAGGAGCAGCCCCAGCATTTT. Amino acid sequence: CASSLGLTGTEEQPQHF. This rearrangement joins TRBV7-9 to TRBJ1-5; a weak D match, TRBD1 (5 bases). CDR1 is SEHNR, CDR2 FQNEAQ, per germline (reference sequence). The CDR3 is made up of 17 amino acids. The ends were cut back, 3 bases at V and 7 bases at J, with 22 bases in the middle.